Below are 31 T cell receptor beta chains sequenced from a single sample in a study of blood T cell repertoires in COVID-19. TCRdb's copy holds only in-frame clones and misses some; the assay was immunoSEQ multiplex PCR. The data show about 170,000 clones, around four fifths seen once. The sample comprised peripheral blood. Every receptor here comes from a woman older than 75 with COVID-19, enrolled during active disease.

The V gene is TRBV9, the J gene TRBJ2-2; tentative D call: TRBD2 (6 bases). This CDR3 has 14 residues. The germline V and J ends were trimmed by 0 bases and 6 bases, with 9 bases remaining between them. CDR1 is SGDLS and CDR2 is YYNGEE in the germline V gene. The CDR3 DNA follows: TGTGCCAGCAGCGTAGACGGGAGACCCGGGGAGCTGTTTTTT. Translating gives CASSVDGRPGELFF.

The genes are TRBV6-5 and TRBJ1-1; D not certain. This CDR3 is built from 13 residues. Germline CDR1 and CDR2: MNHEY and SVGAGI. The V end lost 0 bases, the J end lost 8 bases, and 10 bases lay between the germline ends. The CDR3, as DNA: TGTGCCAGCAGTTACTCCGGGAAGTCCGAAGCTTTCTTT. As protein: CASSYSGKSEAFF.

This chain connects TRBV19 to TRBJ1-2; tentatively, D is TRBD1 (5 bases). The CDR3 is made up of 17 amino acids. Trimming removed 7 bases from V and 2 bases from J, with 23 bases in between. Germline V gene data show CDR1 as LNHDA and CDR2 as SQIVND (reference sequence). This CDR3 reads CASIIPNNRSTNYGYTF. The CDR3 coding sequence is TGTGCCAGTATAATTCCCAATAACAGGTCCACCAACTATGGCTACACCTTC.

The chain recombines TRBV28 with TRBJ2-7; 13 nucleotides match TRBD2. Trimming cost V 6 bases and J 3 bases; bases outside gene matches: 8. The germline CDR1 and CDR2 sequences are MDHEN and SYDVKM. This CDR3 has 16 residues. The CDR3 DNA reads as TGTGCCAGCAGCCCAGGACTAGCGGGAGAGAGCTACGAGCAGTACTTC. Its translation: CASSPGLAGESYEQYF.

The V gene is TRBV5-8, the J gene TRBJ2-1; TRBD2 is a possible D gene (6 bases). The CDR3 is made up of 16 amino acids. In germline, CDR1 is SGHTS, CDR2 YDEGEE. V gave up 4 bases and J gave up 1 base, with 15 bases separating them. CDR3 loop: CASSRGLAGSYNEQFF. The CDR3 DNA reads as TGTGCCAGCAGCCGGGGGTTGGCAGGTTCCTACAATGAGCAGTTCTTC.

The rearrangement links TRBV3-1 (or the pseudogene TRBV3-2) to TRBJ1-2, with D perhaps matching TRBD1 (5 bases). Per the germline V gene, CDR1 is LGHDT and CDR2 is YNNKEL (reference sequence). This CDR3 is 15 amino acids long. V was clipped by 4 bases and J by 3 bases, with 15 bases between them. CDR3 in amino acids: CASSPNGRDDYGYTF. As DNA, the CDR3 is TGTGCCAGCAGCCCCAATGGCAGGGATGACTATGGCTACACCTTC.

The genes are TRBV3-1 (or the pseudogene TRBV3-2) and TRBJ1-1; D is perhaps TRBD1 (5 bases). The CDR3 is 16 residues long. The germline gives CDR1 LGHDT, CDR2 YNNKEL (reference sequence). V was shortened by 3 bases and J by 4 bases, with 18 bases between the two germline ends. CDR3: CASSQGRLQRSTEAFF. As DNA, the CDR3 is TGTGCCAGCAGCCAGGGGCGCCTGCAGCGTAGCACTGAAGCTTTCTTT.

This clone turned up a few times. The chain recombines TRBV10-3 with TRBJ2-7; 8 bases line up with TRBD1. Germline assignment: CDR1 ENHRY and CDR2 SYGVKD. The J segment lost 1 base and the V segment lost 0 bases, leaving 2 bases of the junction unmatched. The CDR3 is 15 residues long. The DNA for the CDR3 is TGTGCCATCAGTGAGTCTACAGGGGGTTCCTACGAGCAGTACTTC. This gives the protein CAISESTGGSYEQYF.

V usage is TRBV6-4 and J usage is TRBJ2-1; TRBD2 agrees at 10 bases. This CDR3 comprises 15 residues. Germline CDR1 is MRHNA and CDR2 is SNTAGT. V shed 6 bases, J shed 4 bases, and the junction held 6 bases outside the gene matches. CDR3 bases: TGTGCCAGCAGCGCAGCGGGGGGGGTGTACAATGAGCAGTTCTTC. Translation: CASSAAGGVYNEQFF.

This chain uses TRBV21-1 with TRBJ2-1; the table gives TRBD2 as D, unverified against the DNA. TRBV21-1 counts as a pseudogene. This CDR3 is 19 amino acids long. The CDR3 nucleotides read TGTGCCAGCAGCAAAGGGGCCGAAAGCGGGCTCCGGAAGGACAATGAGCAGTTCTTC. It yields the protein CASSKGAESGLRKDNEQFF.

The chain recombines TRBV5-1 with TRBJ1-2; tentatively, D is TRBD1 (6 bases). CDR1 and CDR2 (germline): SGHRS, YFSETQ. The CDR3 is 17 residues long. V was cut by 2 bases and J by 2 bases, with 19 bases left in between. The CDR3 reads CASSFGYYREGNYGYTF. In DNA form, the CDR3 reads TGCGCCAGCAGCTTTGGGTATTACAGGGAGGGAAACTATGGCTACACCTTC.

The chain recombines TRBV6-5 with TRBJ2-1; perhaps TRBD1 as D (8 bases). The CDR3 loop spans 15 amino acids. The V gene lost 6 bases and the J gene lost 6 bases, with 18 bases spanning the gap. Germline values: CDR1 MNHEY, CDR2 SVGAGI. CDR3 nucleotide sequence: TGTGCCAGCAGCGCAGACAGGGGAGGGGGCAATGAGCAGTTCTTC. Protein sequence: CASSADRGGGNEQFF.

This clone is a singleton in its sample. This chain links TRBV11-2 with TRBJ1-6; the D is unclear. This CDR3 comprises 17 residues. Germline values: CDR1 SGHAT, CDR2 FQNNGV. V gave up 0 bases and J gave up 6 bases, with 15 bases separating them. This CDR3 reads CASSLESAGFGNSPLHF. DNA for the CDR3: TGTGCCAGCAGCTTAGAATCAGCGGGGTTTGGTAATTCACCCCTCCACTTT.

The J gene is TRBJ1-1, the V gene TRBV6-5, with a weak D call TRBD1 (5 bases). Trimming took 6 bases from V and 5 from J, leaving 19 bases between them. The CDR3 runs to 15 residues. Germline V CDR1 and CDR2: MNHEY, SVGAGI. CDR3 bases: TGTGCCAGCAGCCACCAGGACACACTGGGGACTGAAGCTTTCTTT. Protein: CASSHQDTLGTEAFF.

This chain uses TRBV10-3 with TRBJ2-7, with D perhaps matching TRBD1 (6 bases). The V gene lost 3 bases and the J gene lost 2 bases, with 11 bases spanning the gap. The CDR3 contains 14 residues. Germline-derived CDR1 and CDR2 are ENHRY and SYGVKD. The DNA of the CDR3 is TGTGCCATCAGTGATACAGGGACGGCCTACGAGCAGTACTTC. It is translated as CAISDTGTAYEQYF.

The J gene is TRBJ2-3, the V gene TRBV20-1, with D possibly being TRBD1 (6 bases). This CDR3 has 14 amino acids. The ends were cut back, 4 bases at V and 0 bases at J, with 11 bases in the middle. Germline CDR1 DFQATT, CDR2 SNEGSKA (reference sequence). The CDR3 nucleotides are TGCAGTGCTAATGAGGGGACAAGCACAGATACGCAGTATTTT. Protein sequence: CSANEGTSTDTQYF.

Worth noting for this clone: Within the sample, other DNA sequences also encode this same CDR3. The chain employs TRBV29-1 and TRBJ2-5; 8 bases agree with TRBD1. Germline CDR1 and CDR2: SQVTM and ANQGSEA. V was pared by 6 bases and J by 0 bases, with 3 bases of the junction left unmatched. The CDR3 length is 13 residues. The CDR3 loop is CSVRGQDQETQYF. In DNA, the CDR3 is TGCAGCGTGCGGGGACAGGACCAAGAGACCCAGTACTTC.

CDR3 coding DNA: TGTGCCACCAGCGAATATGGGCTCGGGGGTGGAAAACTGTTTTTT. Translated: CATSEYGLGGGKLFF. This sequence joins TRBV15 and TRBJ1-4; D perhaps matches TRBD1 (5 bases). This CDR3 is 15 amino acids long. V shed 5 bases and J shed 10 bases, with 20 bases lying between them. Germline lookup yields CDR1 LNHNV and CDR2 YYDKDF (reference sequence).

The chain carries TRBV5-6 and TRBJ1-1; tentatively, D is TRBD1 (5 bases). The CDR3 is 12 residues long. Germline CDR1 and CDR2: SGHDT and YYEEEE. Deletions cut 6 bases from V and 4 bases from J, with 10 bases between. The CDR3 here is CASTSGPTEAFF. CDR3 DNA sequence: TGTGCCAGCACGTCAGGGCCCACTGAAGCTTTCTTT.

The chain recombines TRBV9 with TRBJ2-1; TRBD2 agrees at 7 bases. The V and J ends lost 0 bases and 5 bases, in that order; junction bases with no gene match: 5. CDR3 size: 15 residues. CDR1 is SGDLS and CDR2 is YYNGEE in the germline V gene. CDR3 loop: CASSVVNSGHNEQFF. The CDR3 DNA follows: TGTGCCAGCAGCGTAGTTAATAGCGGGCACAATGAGCAGTTCTTC.

The CDR3 loop is CASSPSGDTEAFF. DNA of the CDR3: TGTGCCAGTAGTCCTTCGGGGGACACTGAAGCTTTCTTT. The V gene is TRBV19, the J gene TRBJ1-1; a possible D gene is TRBD1 (5 bases). Trimming removed 5 bases at V and 3 bases at J, with 10 bases between. Germline CDR1 is LNHDA and CDR2 is SQIVND (reference sequence). This CDR3 region has 13 residues.

The chain joins TRBV5-3 to TRBJ2-1, with a weak D call TRBD2 (5 bases). TRBV5-3 has ORF status, its function being uncertain. Trimming stripped 6 bases from V and 0 bases from J, with 13 bases between. CDR3 length: 15 residues. The CDR3 spells CARTGSGPSYNEQFF. The DNA for the CDR3 is TGTGCCAGAACTGGCAGCGGCCCCTCCTACAATGAGCAGTTCTTC.

This clone occurred a few times. The chain combines TRBV29-1 with TRBJ1-4, with TRBD1 as a possible D gene (6 bases). CDR1 and CDR2 from the germline V gene are SQVTM and ANQGSEA. The V end was cut by 5 bases, the J end by 0 bases, with 13 bases between. The length of the CDR3 is 15 residues. The CDR3: CSVRDTSATNEKLFF. CDR3 coding DNA: TGCAGCGTTCGGGACACCTCTGCAACTAATGAAAAACTGTTTTTT.

This clone is a singleton in its sample. The chain joins TRBV5-1 to TRBJ2-1, with 7 bases lining up with TRBD2. Germline V gene sequence: CDR1 SGHRS, CDR2 YFSETQ. CDR3 length: 15 residues. V gave up 4 bases and J gave up 6 bases; unmatched junction bases: 10. In DNA form, the CDR3 reads TGCGCCAGCAGCCCGCGCGGGAGTTGGGGCAATGAGCAGTTCTTC. This sequence encodes CASSPRGSWGNEQFF.

The CDR3 loop is CASSLGTTNTQYF. DNA for the CDR3: TGTGCCAGCAGTTTAGGGACAACGAATACGCAGTATTTT. The rearrangement links TRBV12-3 or TRBV12-4 to TRBJ2-3; perhaps TRBD1 as D (5 bases). This CDR3 is built from 13 residues. V was trimmed by 1 base and J by 7 bases, leaving 9 bases between them.

V gene TRBV2 combines with J gene TRBJ1-2; TRBD1 matches 7 bases. Trimming cost V 3 bases and J 2 bases; bases outside gene matches: 12. The CDR3 is 17 amino acids. The V gene's germline CDR1 is SNHLY and CDR2 FYNNEI. This CDR3 reads CASSEWTGGRGNYGYTF. CDR3 nucleotides: TGTGCCAGCAGTGAGTGGACAGGAGGGAGAGGGAACTATGGCTACACCTTC.

The J gene is TRBJ2-5, the V gene TRBV21-1; TRBD2 is the table's D call, not checked against the DNA. TRBV21-1 is marked as a pseudogene. The CDR3 spans 15 residues. The CDR3 DNA sequence: TGTGCCAGAGCCCCCATTACGGGGGAACAAGAGACCCAGTACTTC. Residues: CARAPITGEQETQYF.

The J gene is TRBJ1-5, the V gene TRBV18, with D uncertain. The CDR3 runs to 14 residues. The germline V gene has CDR1 KGHSH and CDR2 LQKENI. Trimming took off 2 bases at V and 6 bases at J, with 11 bases between the two ends. CDR3 nucleotide sequence: TGTGCCAGCTCACCAGGCGGATATGTTCAGCCCCAGCATTTT. Encoded protein: CASSPGGYVQPQHF.

The chain joins TRBV11-2 to TRBJ2-7, with 10 bases matching TRBD1. Germline V CDR1 and CDR2: SGHAT, FQNNGV. This CDR3 has 16 residues. V was clipped by 5 bases and J by 6 bases; unmatched bases: 13. The CDR3 nucleotides are TGTGCCAGCAGCCGACCGCGGACAGGGGGGGTCTTCGAGCAGTACTTC. This sequence encodes CASSRPRTGGVFEQYF.

This clone has more than one count but fewer than ten. The sample has other DNA sequences that encode this CDR3 too. The chain combines TRBV5-1 with TRBJ2-1; D uncertain. This CDR3 contains 15 residues. Looked up from germline, CDR1 is SGHRS and CDR2 is YFSETQ. Trimming cost V 1 base and J 1 base, with 9 bases left between them. The CDR3 loop is CASSLSLQSYNEQFF. The CDR3 DNA reads TGCGCCAGCAGCTTGAGTCTACAGTCCTACAATGAGCAGTTCTTC.

The genes are TRBV5-3 and TRBJ1-5; D may be TRBD1 (6 bases). TRBV5-3 is identified as an open reading frame with a role that is uncertain. The ends were cut back, 2 bases at V and 4 bases at J, with 25 bases in the middle. CDR3 size: 19 residues. The CDR3 loop reads CARSFRHPTGFCVNQPQHF. The CDR3 DNA is TGTGCCAGAAGCTTTCGGCACCCCACAGGGTTCTGTGTGAATCAGCCCCAGCATTTT.